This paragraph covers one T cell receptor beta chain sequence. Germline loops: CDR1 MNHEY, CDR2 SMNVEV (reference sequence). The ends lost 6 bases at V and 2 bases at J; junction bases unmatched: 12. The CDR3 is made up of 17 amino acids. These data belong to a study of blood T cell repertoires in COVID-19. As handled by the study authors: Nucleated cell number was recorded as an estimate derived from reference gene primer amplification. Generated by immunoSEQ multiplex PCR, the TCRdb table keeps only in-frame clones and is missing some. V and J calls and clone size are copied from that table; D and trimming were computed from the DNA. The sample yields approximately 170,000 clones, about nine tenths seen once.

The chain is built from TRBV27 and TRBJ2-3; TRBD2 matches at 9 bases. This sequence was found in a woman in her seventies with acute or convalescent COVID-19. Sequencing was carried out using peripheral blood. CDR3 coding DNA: TGTGCCAGCAGCCTCCGGGCGCGCGGGGGGGCCACAGATACGCAGTATTTT. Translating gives CASSLRARGGATDTQYF.